The clone carrying this TCR beta chain appeared a single time. The sample is drawn from a study of blood T cell repertoires in COVID-19. Study at large: The United States, Italy and Spain provided the acute and convalescent COVID-19 samples.

The V gene's germline CDR1 is KGHSH and CDR2 LQKENI. The CDR3 extends over 16 amino acids. V lost 3 bases to trimming and J lost 1 base, with 13 bases between them. The method was immunoSEQ multiplex PCR; TCRdb's version includes in-frame clones alone and lacks a portion of them. The data contain about 190,000 clones, approximately 84% of them singletons. Sequencing input: peripheral blood. The J gene is TRBJ1-3, the V gene TRBV18; weak D call: TRBD1 (6 bases). The sequence was collected from a woman older than 75 with acute or convalescent COVID-19. The CDR3 spells CASSPEQGFSGNTIYF. In DNA form, the CDR3 reads TGTGCCAGCTCACCCGAACAGGGATTTTCTGGAAACACCATATATTTT.